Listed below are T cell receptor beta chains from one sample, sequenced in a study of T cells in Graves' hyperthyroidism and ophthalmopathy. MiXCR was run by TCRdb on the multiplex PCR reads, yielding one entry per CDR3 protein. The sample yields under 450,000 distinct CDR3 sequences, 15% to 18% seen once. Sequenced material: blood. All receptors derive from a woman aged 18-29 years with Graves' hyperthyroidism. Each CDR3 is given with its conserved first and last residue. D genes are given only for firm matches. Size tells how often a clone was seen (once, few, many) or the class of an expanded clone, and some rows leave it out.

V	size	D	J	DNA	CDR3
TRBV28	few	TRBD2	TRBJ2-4	TGTGCCAGCAATAAAATAGCGGGAGGGCCCCAAAACATTCAGTACTTC	CASNKIAGGPQNIQYF
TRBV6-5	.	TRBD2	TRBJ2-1	TGTGCCAGCAGTTACTCCGGGACTGGGGGGGGTGAGCAGTTCTTC	CASSYSGTGGGEQFF
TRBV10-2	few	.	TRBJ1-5	TGCGCCAGCAGTGAGAGGCTCTATAGCAATCAGCCCCAGCATTTT	CASSERLYSNQPQHF
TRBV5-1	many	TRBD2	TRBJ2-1	TGCGCCAGCAGGATTTATAGCGGGAGCAATGAGCAGTTCTTC	CASRIYSGSNEQFF
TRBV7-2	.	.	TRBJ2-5	TGTGCCAGCAGCCCCAACAGGGGAGGGCGACAAGAGACCCAGTACTTC	CASSPNRGGRQETQYF
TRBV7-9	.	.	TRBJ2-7	TGTGCCAGCAGCTTAGTGACCTACGAGCAGTACTTC	CASSLVTYEQYF
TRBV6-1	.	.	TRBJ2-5	TGTGCCAGCAGCAGAGGAAGACCTCACCAAGAGACCCAGTACTTC	CASSRGRPHQETQYF
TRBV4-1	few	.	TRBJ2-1	TGCGCCAGCAGCCAAGCGACCCACAATGAGCAGTTCTTC	CASSQATHNEQFF
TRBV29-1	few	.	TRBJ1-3	TGCAGCGTTGAAGTCCGACCAGGCCTCTCTGGAAACACCATATATTTT	CSVEVRPGLSGNTIYF
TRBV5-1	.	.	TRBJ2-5	TGCGCCAGCAGCTTGGAATCTGAAGCGTTGGAGGGGGAGACCCAGTACTTC	CASSLESEALEGETQYF
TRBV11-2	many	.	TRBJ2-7	TGTGCCAGCAGCCCCTCGATGGGAGGCTACGAGCAGTACTTC	CASSPSMGGYEQYF
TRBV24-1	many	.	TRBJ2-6	TGTGCCACCAGTGATCGGGGGCTAGCTGGGGCCAACGTCCTGACTTTC	CATSDRGLAGANVLTF
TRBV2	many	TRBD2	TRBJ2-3	TGTGCCAGCAGTGCCTCGAACGGACTAGCCCCCCAGGGGACGCAGTATTTT	CASSASNGLAPQGTQYF
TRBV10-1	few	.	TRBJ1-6	TGCGCCAGCAGTGACCCACAGTGGCAGACGGGGTATAATTCACCCCTCCACTTT	CASSDPQWQTGYNSPLHF
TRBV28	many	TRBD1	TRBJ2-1	TGTGCCAGCAGTTTGGGACAGGGGATTCAGGACAATGAGCAGTTCTTC	CASSLGQGIQDNEQFF
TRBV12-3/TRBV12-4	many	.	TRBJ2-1	TGTGCCAGCGTCGGACGGGCCAAAAATGAGCAGTTCTTC	CASVGRAKNEQFF
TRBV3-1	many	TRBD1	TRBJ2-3	TGTGCCAGCAGCCAGCAAGGACAGGGACTCCTCAGTGTGCAGTATTTT	CASSQQGQGLLSVQYF
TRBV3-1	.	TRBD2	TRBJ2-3	TGTGCCAGCAGCCCGAACTCGGGACTAGCGGGAGCTGATACGCAGTATTTT	CASSPNSGLAGADTQYF
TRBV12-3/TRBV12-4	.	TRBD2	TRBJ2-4	TGTGCCAGCAGCTGGAGCGGGGGAGGGGACAAAAACATTCAGTACTTC	CASSWSGGGDKNIQYF
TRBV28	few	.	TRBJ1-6	TGTGCCAGCGATGATGTGGATTCACCCCTCCACTTT	CASDDVDSPLHF
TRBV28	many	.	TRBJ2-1	TGTGCCAGCAGTTTATACGGGAGTAATCTTGGCAATGAGCAGTTCTTC	CASSLYGSNLGNEQFF
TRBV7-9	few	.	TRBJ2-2	TGTGCCAGCAGCTTAGGCACGGGGGTGGACACCGGGGAGCTGTTTTTT	CASSLGTGVDTGELFF
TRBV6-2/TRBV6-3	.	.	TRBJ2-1	TGTGCCAGTTGGACACTTTGGACTGAGCAGTTCTTC	CASWTLWTEQFF
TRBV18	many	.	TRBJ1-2	TGTGCCAGCTCACCACCGATAAAGCATCGCCTCAACTATGGCTACACCTTC	CASSPPIKHRLNYGYTF
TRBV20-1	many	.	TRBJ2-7	TGCAGTGCTAGTGTTACTAGGGACATCTACGAGCAGTACTTC	CSASVTRDIYEQYF
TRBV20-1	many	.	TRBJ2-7	TGCAGTGCTAGAGATATTTCGCCTTACGAGCAGTACTTC	CSARDISPYEQYF
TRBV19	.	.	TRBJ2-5	TGTGCCAGTAGTATGCAAGAGACCCAGTACTTC	CASSMQETQYF
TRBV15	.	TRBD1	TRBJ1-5	TGTGCCACCAGCCCGGACAGGGGGCCTAGTAGCAATCAGCCCCAGCATTTT	CATSPDRGPSSNQPQHF
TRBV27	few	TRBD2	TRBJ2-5	TGTGCCAGCAGGGAAGCGGGAATCCAAGAGACCCAGTACTTC	CASREAGIQETQYF
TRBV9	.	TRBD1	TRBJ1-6	TGTGCCAGCAGCGTAGAGGGGGCGCAGGATTCACCCCTCCACTTT	CASSVEGAQDSPLHF
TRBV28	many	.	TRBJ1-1	TGTGCCAGCAGTCACGGGAGGAACACTGAAGCTTTCTTT	CASSHGRNTEAFF
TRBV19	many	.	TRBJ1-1	TGTGCCAGTAGTATTCGAGGGGCTGAAGCTTTCTTT	CASSIRGAEAFF
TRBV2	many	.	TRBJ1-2	TGTGCCAGCAGACTCCGGGACAAAATAAACTATGGCTACACCTTC	CASRLRDKINYGYTF
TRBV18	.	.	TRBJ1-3	TGTGCCAGCTCACGATCCGGACTAAGGTGGATAGGGAACACCATATATTTT	CASSRSGLRWIGNTIYF
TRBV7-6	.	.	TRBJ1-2	TGTGCCAGCAGCTCCCAGGAGGGCCCCTATGGCTACACCTTC	CASSSQEGPYGYTF
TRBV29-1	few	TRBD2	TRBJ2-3	TGCAGCGTTGGTCTAGCGGGAGTTACAGATACGCAGTATTTT	CSVGLAGVTDTQYF
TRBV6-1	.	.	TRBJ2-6	TGTGCCAGCAACAGGGCCGGGGCCAACGTCCTGACTTTC	CASNRAGANVLTF
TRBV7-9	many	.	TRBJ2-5	TGTGCCAGCAGCGGACCCTACCAAGAGACCCAGTACTTC	CASSGPYQETQYF
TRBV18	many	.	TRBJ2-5	TGTGCCAGCTCACCAGGCGGGGGCCTGCGGGAGACCCAGTACTTC	CASSPGGGLRETQYF
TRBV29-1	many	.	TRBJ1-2	TGCAGCGTTGACTTTCAGGGTGACAATGGCTACACCTTC	CSVDFQGDNGYTF
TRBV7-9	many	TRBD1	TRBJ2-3	TGTGCCAGCAGCTTAGGACAGGGCGACACAGATACGCAGTATTTT	CASSLGQGDTDTQYF
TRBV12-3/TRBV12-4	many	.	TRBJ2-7	TGTGCCAGCAGTTTCGGGGGAGAGCAGTACTTC	CASSFGGEQYF
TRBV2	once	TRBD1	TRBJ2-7	TGTGCCAGCAGAAACGGGGGACAGGGGTCCACCTACGAGCAGTACTTC	CASRNGGQGSTYEQYF
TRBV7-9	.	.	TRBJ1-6	TGTGCCAGCAGCTTACGGCAGAATAATTCACCCCTCCACTTT	CASSLRQNNSPLHF
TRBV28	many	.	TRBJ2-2	TGTGCCAGCAGTTTTGGCAGGACGAACACCGGGGAGCTGTTTTTT	CASSFGRTNTGELFF
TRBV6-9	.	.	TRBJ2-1	TGTGCCAGCAGTTCCTACCTTGGACTACCGGGCGAGCAGTTCTTC	CASSSYLGLPGEQFF
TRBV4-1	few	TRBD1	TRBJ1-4	TGCGCCAGCAGCCTGCGGGGCCGGGACAGGCGGAATGAAAAACTGTTTTTT	CASSLRGRDRRNEKLFF
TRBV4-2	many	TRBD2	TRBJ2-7	TGTGCCAGCAGCCACATAGCGGGGACGACCTACGAGCAGTACTTC	CASSHIAGTTYEQYF
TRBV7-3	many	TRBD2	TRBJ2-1	TGTGCCAGCAGCCTACTAGCGGGAGGCGGGGATGAGCAGTTCTTC	CASSLLAGGGDEQFF
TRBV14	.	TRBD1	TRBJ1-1	TGTGCCAGCAGCCAAGTCCCACAGGGGGCGAACACTGAAGCTTTCTTT	CASSQVPQGANTEAFF
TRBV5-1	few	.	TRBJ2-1	TGCGCCAGCAGCCCCCTGGGTGGAAGAGGTGGTGGCAATGAGCAGTTCTTC	CASSPLGGRGGGNEQFF
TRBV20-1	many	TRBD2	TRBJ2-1	TGCAGTGCCAACGGACTAGCGGTCTCCTACAATGAGCAGTTCTTC	CSANGLAVSYNEQFF
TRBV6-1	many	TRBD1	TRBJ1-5	TGTGCCAGCAGGACTCAGGGGGACAGCAATCAGCCCCAGCATTTT	CASRTQGDSNQPQHF
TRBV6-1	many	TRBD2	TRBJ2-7	TGTGCCAGCAGTGAAAGGGCTAGCGGTTCCTACGAGCAGTACTTC	CASSERASGSYEQYF
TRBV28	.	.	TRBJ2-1	TGTGCCAGCAGTTTTCCCCGGACCTCGAGCTCCTACAATGAGCAGTTCTTC	CASSFPRTSSSYNEQFF
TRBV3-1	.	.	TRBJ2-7	TGTGCCAGCAGCCAATCATGGGGCGATCCCTACGAGCAGTACTTC	CASSQSWGDPYEQYF
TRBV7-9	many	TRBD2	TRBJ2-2	TGTGCCAGCAGCTTATATGAATGGCTAGCGGGGTCGAACACCGGGGAGCTGTTTTTT	CASSLYEWLAGSNTGELFF
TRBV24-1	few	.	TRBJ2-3	TGTGCCACCAGTGATTTCGGGGGTCTCCGAGAGACAATCAATACGCAGTATTTT	CATSDFGGLRETINTQYF